This T cell receptor beta chain was identified in a study of cytomegalovirus exposure and HLA in healthy donors (dated by TCRdb to 2017 to 2019). With respect to the entire study: An earlier analysis of approximately 600 of the donors reported more than 250 Gb of sequence data and roughly 110 million unique TCR beta sequences from 150 million to 200 million T cells. The study profiled the T cell repertoires of some 610 subjects by immunosequencing and related them to cytomegalovirus serostatus. All discovery cohort repertoires had been generated using a single sequencing platform. In a later genetic analysis, genome-wide SNP genotypes for about 65% of the roughly 670 donors were used, and that subset was treated as a discovery cohort. The study aimed to test whether cataloging public T cell receptors could reveal signatures of past pathogen exposure. Typing coverage varied by locus: about 620-630 donors for A, B, C, DRB1 and DQB1; under 550 for DQA1; more than 600 for DPA1; around 450 for DPB1. Donor age, sex, ethnicity and CMV serostatus were compiled alongside the repertoire data. The later analysis used no new phenotypic data to find candidate immune exposures, relying instead on TCR beta sequences and their occurrence across donors. To predict cytomegalovirus infection status, the study brought together high-throughput TCR immunosequencing, statistical association of individual TCRs with disease status, and machine learning. Among several hundred genotyped donors of the cohort, an average of about 240,000 unique TCR beta nucleotide sequences was sequenced per donor, of which about 19% were non-productive. An early release that covered fewer than 750 HLA-typed donors contained around 300 gigabases of sequencing data and approximately 85 million unique TCR sequences. Because of strong linkage in the cohort, roughly five DR-DQ haplotypes were treated as single units for association and clustering. Of the roughly 410 genotyped donors, 75% to 85% were placed in the genetic ancestry cluster associated with self-reported Caucasian donors. HLA typing covered class I and class II loci at four-digit resolution. To study patterns of TCR occurrence, a later analysis re-analyzed previously published TCR beta repertoires from 600 to 750 donors and added high-resolution HLA genotyping. An earlier analysis of around 640 of the donors used high-throughput TCR beta sequencing to judge whether each TCR beta V gene segment behaved as functional or pseudogenic. Besides the first cohort of 666 subjects, a separate validation cohort made up of over 95 different subjects was used.

This clone has just a few counts. Its antigen remains unidentified. No much larger clone is present one base from it, and per-base qualities are unavailable. From its cysteine to its phenylalanine, the CDR3 spans 15 amino acids. Only the CDR3 DNA is retained, 45 bases long and in frame from the first base. Reading the germline V gene gives CDR1 MDHEN and CDR2 SYDVKM. Ends trimmed: V by 7 bases, J by 9 bases; bases unmatched to a gene: 11. Library preparation employed the immunoSEQ multiplex PCR assay. For the multiplex PCR, a mixture combining 60 forward primers for TCR Vbeta segments and 13 reverse primers for TCR Jbeta segments was used. The CDR3 region of rearranged TCR beta genes was amplified from genomic DNA by a multiplex PCR assay. The amplified TCR beta libraries were sequenced on the Illumina HiSeq System as 87-base-pair reads. For the original study's pipeline: Across the roughly 640 repertoires, a later analysis counted 80 million or so unique TCR beta chains, some 11 million of which were shared by at least two donors. A nearest-neighbor algorithm error-corrected the raw reads and collapsed the reads into unique sequences, merging closely related sequences to remove PCR and sequencing errors. V, D and J gene segments were assigned by aligning CDR3 sequences to IMGT reference sequences. For a sequence to be retained, a match of at least six nucleotides was required to both a V gene segment and a J gene segment. Rearrangements were classified as productive when the CDR3 lacked stop codons and remained in frame with V and J, and all other rearrangements were classified as non-productive. CDR3 was defined according to IMGT convention as the region running from the second conserved V-encoded cysteine to the conserved J-encoded phenylalanine. Sequences without an unambiguous match to a single V gene segment were excluded from the earlier analysis of 450 to 650 of the donors. In an earlier analysis of about 590 of the donors, a V segment was called functional when productive rearrangements were above 56.7%, and segregating when the standard deviation between donors exceeded 5%. A statistical classification framework was built to diagnose cytomegalovirus status from the catalog of TCR beta chain sequences. V and J gene assignment, in a later analysis, came from comparing TCR nucleotide sequences with IMGT/GENE-DB human TR gene sequences. The TCRdist pipeline was used in a later analysis to assign CDR3 sequences and most-parsimonious VDJ recombination scenarios. In a later analysis, each TCR beta chain was defined by its CDR3 amino acid sequence together with its V-gene family, and reads without a unique V-gene family were excluded. A later analysis removed 592 highly shared, low-generation-probability nucleotide sequences to deal with suspected cross-contamination and a sequencing artifact. For each public chain, a later analysis derived a clonal expansion index from normalized ranks of inferred template counts within each repertoire. Generation probabilities in a later analysis came from a VDJ recombination model fitted to out-of-frame rearrangements, and those results were checked against IGoR. In a later analysis, hypergeometric tests were used to score TCR-TCR, TCR-HLA and TCR-CMV co-occurrence, with a repertoire-size bias correction applied to TCR pairs. False discovery rates were estimated in a later analysis by permuting HLA or CMV assignments 20 times. In a later analysis, co-occurring TCRs were grouped using DBSCAN, with TCRdist sequence similarity added in when clustering inside HLA-allele-positive subsets. Repertoires with fewer than 30,000 or more than 120,000 public chains were left out of co-occurrence clustering, as were several repertoires with anomalous nucleotide sharing. This is the immuneACCESS table as TCRdb keeps it, with only in-frame sequences that have V and J called. A part of the clones is gone; compared with another copy, unresolved V genes explain less than half, and the rest is unexplained. The DNA was the basis for D and trimming; V, J and clone size are from that table. This sample comprises tens of thousands of clones, around 61% of them detected only once. The ten largest account for approximately 2.9% of the sample.

The cohort comprised 550 to 700 healthy bone marrow donors. All cohort members were sampled while nominally healthy, although unrecorded immune exposures were likely present. The donor tested CMV seronegative and was one of the 352 seronegative cohort members. A peripheral blood sample was collected from each donor, and TCR beta sequencing was performed on peripheral blood mononuclear cells. Genomic DNA extraction from the blood cell samples was performed with the Qiagen DNeasy Blood Extraction Kit. What the study reported, not specific to this receptor: A further reported finding was that TCR beta sequences accurately predicted the HLA-A and HLA-B alleles for most subjects in the first cohort. A cluster of highly shared sequence variants was judged likely to be a technical artifact of the sequencing pipeline. Linkage disequilibrium might explain the correlated functional status among segregating V segments, but an unknown experimental factor could not be ruled out. In a later genetic analysis, a missense DCLRE1C variant was associated with V-gene and J-gene trimming of TCR beta chains, and the association was replicated in an independent cohort. The only immune exposure information available for the cohort was CMV serostatus. When HLA alleles, especially DR and DQ, strongly co-occurred, TCR associations were difficult to assign to individual alleles. Several of the top co-occurrence clusters appeared to be linked to parvovirus B19, influenza, CMV and Epstein-Barr virus, according to a later analysis. HLA typing was unavailable for some donors at each locus, so association tests used only the typed subset. A later analysis found that HLA-associated TCR beta chains were more clonally expanded and had lower generation probabilities than equally common non-associated chains. It was suggested by the authors that the approach could potentially be generalized to other disease states and immunological phenotypes. Specific HLA alleles were associated with 16,951 TCR beta sequences at a false discovery rate of 0.05 in a later analysis. An earlier analysis of 587 of the donors showed that most TCR beta V segments appeared in productive rearrangements either about 90% or about 30% of the time, which broadly matched IMGT annotations. According to a later genetic analysis, donors in an Asian-associated ancestry cluster had fewer N-insertions in productive TCRs than the approximately 690-donor mean. Cytomegalovirus status was reported to be diagnosed by the classifier with high specificity and sensitivity in both the original and validation cohorts. A later analysis found that TCR association rates varied across HLA loci, with DRB1 alleles showing the most associated TCRs and HLA-C alleles the fewest. In this cohort, only TCR beta chains were sequenced, and detectable features were limited by the absence of alpha or paired-chain data. The study listed over 150 TCR beta chains as associated with cytomegalovirus. Some IMGT-functional V segments, including TRBV6-2 and TRBV6-3, could not be told apart with the 87-base-pair reads, so those segments were excluded. While some public TCRs were present in many individuals, most TCR sequences turned up only very rarely across donors. A later analysis found that most CMV-associated TCR beta chains appeared HLA-restricted, with HLA associations seemingly driven largely by CMV exposure. Because counts were too low, approximately 18 rarely observed V segments, including chromosome 9 orphons, were excluded from the earlier analysis of 500 to 700 of the donors. In vitro tests confirmed that a few of the cytomegalovirus-associated TCR beta chains recognize cytomegalovirus antigens. Roughly uniform sequencing depth across donors was assumed in presence/absence analyses, although this assumption may not hold.

The specimen sequenced was PBMCs. The V and J segments used are TRBV28 and TRBJ2-3, and 12 junctional nucleotides match TRBD2. This TCR came from a woman aged 45-60 years in good health and CMV-seronegative. The CDR3 amino acid sequence is: CASTSFLAGGQTQYF. Here is the DNA: TGTGCCAGCACCTCCTTCCTAGCGGGAGGGCAGACGCAGTATTTT.